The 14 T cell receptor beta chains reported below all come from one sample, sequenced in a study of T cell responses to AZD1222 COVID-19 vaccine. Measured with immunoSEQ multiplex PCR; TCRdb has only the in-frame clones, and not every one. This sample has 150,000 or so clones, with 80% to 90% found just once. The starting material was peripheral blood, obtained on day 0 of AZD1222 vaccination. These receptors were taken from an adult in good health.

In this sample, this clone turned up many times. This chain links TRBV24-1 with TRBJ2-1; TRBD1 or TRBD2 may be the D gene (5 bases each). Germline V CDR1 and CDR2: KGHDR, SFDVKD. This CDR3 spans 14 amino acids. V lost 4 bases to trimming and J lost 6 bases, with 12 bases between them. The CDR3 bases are TGTGCCACCAGTGAGCAGGGAGCTCTCAATGAGCAGTTCTTC. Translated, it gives CATSEQGALNEQFF.

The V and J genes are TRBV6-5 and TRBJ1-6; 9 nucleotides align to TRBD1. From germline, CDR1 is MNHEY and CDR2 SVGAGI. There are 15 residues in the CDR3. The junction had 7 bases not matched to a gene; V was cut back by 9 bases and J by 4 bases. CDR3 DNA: TGTGCCAGTTCCCCAGGGACAGGGTATAATTCACCCCTCCACTTT. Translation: CASSPGTGYNSPLHF.

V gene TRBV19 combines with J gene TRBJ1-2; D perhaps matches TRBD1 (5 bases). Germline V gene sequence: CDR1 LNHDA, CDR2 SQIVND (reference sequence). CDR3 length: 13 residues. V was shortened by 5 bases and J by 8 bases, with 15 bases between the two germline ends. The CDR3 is CASSLLSGTGYTF. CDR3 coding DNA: TGTGCCAGTAGTCTCCTCTCTGGGACGGGCTACACCTTC.

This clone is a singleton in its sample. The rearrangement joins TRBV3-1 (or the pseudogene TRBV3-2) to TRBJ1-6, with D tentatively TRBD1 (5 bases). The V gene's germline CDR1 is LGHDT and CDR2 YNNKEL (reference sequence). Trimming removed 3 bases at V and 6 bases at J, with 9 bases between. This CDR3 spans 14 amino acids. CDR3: CASSQGLTNSPLHF. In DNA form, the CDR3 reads TGTGCCAGCAGCCAGGGACTGACTAATTCACCCCTCCACTTT.

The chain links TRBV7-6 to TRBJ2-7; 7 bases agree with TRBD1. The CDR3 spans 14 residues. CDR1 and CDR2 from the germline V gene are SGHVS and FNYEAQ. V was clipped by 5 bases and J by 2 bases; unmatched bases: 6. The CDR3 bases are TGTGCCAGCAGCCGGACGGGGACAGCCTACGAGCAGTACTTC. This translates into CASSRTGTAYEQYF.

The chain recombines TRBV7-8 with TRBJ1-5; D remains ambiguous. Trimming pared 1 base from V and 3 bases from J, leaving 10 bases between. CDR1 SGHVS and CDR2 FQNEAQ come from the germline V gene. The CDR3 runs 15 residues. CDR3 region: CASSLEGRHNQPQHF. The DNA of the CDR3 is TGTGCCAGCAGCTTAGAAGGCAGGCACAATCAGCCCCAGCATTTT.

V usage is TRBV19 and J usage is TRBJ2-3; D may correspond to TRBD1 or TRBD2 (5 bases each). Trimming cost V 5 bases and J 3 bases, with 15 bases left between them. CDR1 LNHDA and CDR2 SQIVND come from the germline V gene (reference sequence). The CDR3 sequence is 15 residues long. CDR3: CASSQSGRSTDTQYF. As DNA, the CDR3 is TGTGCCAGTAGTCAATCGGGACGTTCAACAGATACGCAGTATTTT.

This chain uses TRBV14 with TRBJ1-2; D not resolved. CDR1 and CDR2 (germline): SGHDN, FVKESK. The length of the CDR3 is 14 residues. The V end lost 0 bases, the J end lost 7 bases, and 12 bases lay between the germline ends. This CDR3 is CASSQDWAGFGYTF. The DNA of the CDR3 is TGTGCCAGCAGCCAAGATTGGGCGGGGTTTGGCTACACCTTC.

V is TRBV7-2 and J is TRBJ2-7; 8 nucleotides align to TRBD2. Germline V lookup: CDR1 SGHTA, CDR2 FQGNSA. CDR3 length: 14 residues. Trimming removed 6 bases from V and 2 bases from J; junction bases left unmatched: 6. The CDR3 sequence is CASRPGLATYEQYF. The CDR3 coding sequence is TGTGCCAGCAGACCTGGACTAGCTACCTACGAGCAGTACTTC.

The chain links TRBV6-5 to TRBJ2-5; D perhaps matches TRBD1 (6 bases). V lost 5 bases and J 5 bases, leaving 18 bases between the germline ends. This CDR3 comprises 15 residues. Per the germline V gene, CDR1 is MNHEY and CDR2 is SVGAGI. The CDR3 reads CASSPNRVVRETQYF. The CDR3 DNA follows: TGTGCCAGCAGTCCCAACAGGGTAGTACGGGAGACCCAGTACTTC.

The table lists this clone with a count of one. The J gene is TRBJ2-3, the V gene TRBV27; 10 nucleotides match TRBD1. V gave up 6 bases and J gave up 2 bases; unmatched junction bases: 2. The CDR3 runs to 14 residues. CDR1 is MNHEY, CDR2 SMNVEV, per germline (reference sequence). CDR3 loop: CASRRQGATDTQYF. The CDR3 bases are TGTGCCAGCAGACGACAGGGGGCCACAGATACGCAGTATTTT.

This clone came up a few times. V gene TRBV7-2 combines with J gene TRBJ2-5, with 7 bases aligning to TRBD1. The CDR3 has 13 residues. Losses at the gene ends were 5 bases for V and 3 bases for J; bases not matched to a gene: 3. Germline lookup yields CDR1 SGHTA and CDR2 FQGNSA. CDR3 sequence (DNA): TGTGCCAGCAGCCGGGACAGAAAAGAGACCCAGTACTTC. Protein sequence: CASSRDRKETQYF.

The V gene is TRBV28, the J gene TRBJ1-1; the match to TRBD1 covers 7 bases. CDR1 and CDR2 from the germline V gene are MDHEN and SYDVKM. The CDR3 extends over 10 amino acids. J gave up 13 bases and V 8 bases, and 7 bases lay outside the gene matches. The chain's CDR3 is CASSGTEVFF. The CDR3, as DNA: TGTGCCAGCTCCGGGACAGAGGTTTTCTTT.

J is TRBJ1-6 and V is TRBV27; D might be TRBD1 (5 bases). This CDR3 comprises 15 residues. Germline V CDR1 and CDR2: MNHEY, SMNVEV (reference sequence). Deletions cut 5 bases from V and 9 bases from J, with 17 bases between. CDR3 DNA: TGTGCCAGCAGTCCATGGGGGAGGGAGGGTTCACCCCTCCACTTT. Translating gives CASSPWGREGSPLHF.